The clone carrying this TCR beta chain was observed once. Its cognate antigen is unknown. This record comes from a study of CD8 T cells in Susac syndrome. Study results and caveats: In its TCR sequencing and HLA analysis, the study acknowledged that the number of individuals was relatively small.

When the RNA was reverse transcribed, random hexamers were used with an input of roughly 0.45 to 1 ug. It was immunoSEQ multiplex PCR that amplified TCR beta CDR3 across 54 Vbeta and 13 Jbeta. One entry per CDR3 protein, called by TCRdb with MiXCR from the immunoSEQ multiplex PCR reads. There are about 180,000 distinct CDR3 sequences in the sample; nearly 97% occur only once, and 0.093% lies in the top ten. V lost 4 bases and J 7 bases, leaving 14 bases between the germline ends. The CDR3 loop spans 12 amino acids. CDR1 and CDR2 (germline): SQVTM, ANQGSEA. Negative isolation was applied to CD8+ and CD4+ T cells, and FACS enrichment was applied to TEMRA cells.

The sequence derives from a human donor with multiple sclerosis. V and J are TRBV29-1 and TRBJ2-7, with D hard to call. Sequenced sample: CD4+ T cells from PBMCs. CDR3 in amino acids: CSVGDKGWEQYF. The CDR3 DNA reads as TGCAGCGTTGGTGACAAAGGTTGGGAGCAGTACTTC.